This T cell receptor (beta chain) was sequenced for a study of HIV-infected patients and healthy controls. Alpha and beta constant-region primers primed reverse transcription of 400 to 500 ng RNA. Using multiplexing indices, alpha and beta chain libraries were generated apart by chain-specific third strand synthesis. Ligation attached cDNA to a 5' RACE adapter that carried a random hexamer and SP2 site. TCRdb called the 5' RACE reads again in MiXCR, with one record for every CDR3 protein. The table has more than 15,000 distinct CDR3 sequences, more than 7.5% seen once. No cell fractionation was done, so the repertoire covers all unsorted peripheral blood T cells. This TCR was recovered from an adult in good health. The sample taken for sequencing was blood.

The CDR3 loop reads CASSQDSGMGNEQFF. The CDR3 region has the DNA TGTGCCAGCAGCCAAGATAGCGGGATGGGGAATGAGCAGTTCTTC. J is TRBJ2-1 and V is TRBV4-2; 8 bases map to TRBD2. This CDR3 spans 15 amino acids. Trimming took 0 bases from V and 7 from J; bases not matched to a gene: 5. The germline V gene has CDR1 LGHNA and CDR2 YNFKEQ.